This T cell receptor (beta chain) was found in a study of T cell repertoires in cytomegalovirus infection. The wider study: Indications of both CMV infection and matching HLA type were provided by public TCR beta signatures.

Whole-study results and caveats: There were HLA-C-restricted CMV-specific TCR beta clonotypes dominating the ex vivo response.

The J segment lost 2 bases and the V segment lost 4 bases, leaving 6 bases of the junction unmatched. Germline V CDR1 and CDR2: SGHTA, FQGNSA. The CDR3 consists of 16 residues. Comment on this clonotype: As yet, its antigen is unknown.

TCRdb analysed the reads with MiXCR anew, one entry per CDR3 protein. The sample has some 480,000 distinct CDR3 sequences; more than 30% are singletons. Specimen: cultured PBMCs, collected from culture after CMV antigen stimulation. The chain uses TRBV7-2 and TRBJ2-5, with 11 bases aligning to TRBD2. The clonotype was recovered from a human donor in good health (CMV status not recorded). Some clones in this sample may be carry-over from other donors' samples. The CDR3 DNA follows: TGTGCCAGCAGCTGGGGGGTAGCGGGAGGGCAAGAGACCCAGTACTTC. It yields the protein CASSWGVAGGQETQYF.